This T cell receptor beta chain was sequenced during a study of T cell clusters in autoimmune cytopenias. Study information: TRB sequencing had a median approximately 52,000 reads and 2,500 or so distinct clonotypes per sample.

Study conclusions and caveats: Primary autoimmune cytopenia patients seemingly lacked the physiological T cell clusters found in healthy donors. Comparing secondary cytopenia with chronic lymphocytic leukemia showed no cluster-lack signature, apparently masked by lymphoma repertoire. No experiment has yet validated the function of the T cell clusters defined in silico.

This CDR3 has 17 residues. In germline, CDR1 is SGHAT, CDR2 FQNNGV. TRB rearrangements were amplified by touch-down multiplex PCR with mixed TRB-A/B primers. TCRdb reanalyzed the multiplex PCR reads, giving one entry per CDR3 protein sequence and no DNA. The sample has fewer than 8,500 distinct CDR3 sequences. Considering frequency, this clonotype is medium-sized. The antigen is unknown. TRB amplification used around 270 ng of peripheral blood genomic DNA. The sequencing input was peripheral blood. This receptor was taken from a human donor with an autoimmune cytopenia or autoimmune hepatitis (not recorded which). V and J are TRBV11-2 and TRBJ1-3; lacking DNA, the TRBD1 call made by TCRdb goes unchecked. The CDR3 spells CASSLNPQGRYGNTIYF.